One sample yielded the 14 T cell receptor beta chains listed below, sequenced in a study of blood T cell repertoires in COVID-19. Sequencing used immunoSEQ multiplex PCR; TCRdb keeps in-frame clones, though not all of them. The repertoire holds 95,000 to 120,000 clones, approximately 84% seen once, with roughly 1.5% in the top ten. Sequencing was performed on peripheral blood. These receptor sequences come from a man in his forties or fifties with acute or convalescent COVID-19.

J is TRBJ1-6 and V is TRBV6-5; 10 bases agree with TRBD1. The length of the CDR3 is 13 residues. CDR1 and CDR2 from the germline V gene are MNHEY and SVGAGI. The V segment lost 8 bases and the J segment 10 bases; nucleotides outside the gene matches: 5. CDR3 DNA sequence: TGTGCCAGCCGGACAGGGGGAGACTCACCCCTCCACTTT. It encodes CASRTGGDSPLHF.

This clone was recorded a few times. CDR3 bases: TGTGCCAGCAGTTTATACAGGGTGAACACTGAAGCTTTCTTT. The encoded protein is CASSLYRVNTEAFF. The chain recombines TRBV27 with TRBJ1-1, with D possibly matching TRBD1 (6 bases). This CDR3 is built from 14 residues. Looked up from germline, CDR1 is MNHEY and CDR2 is SMNVEV (reference sequence). V was pared by 1 base and J by 0 bases, with 6 bases between.

This sequence joins TRBV6-4 and TRBJ2-1; 9 bases fit TRBD2. Germline CDR1 reads MRHNA; CDR2 reads SNTAGT. V gave up 0 bases and J gave up 6 bases; unmatched junction bases: 3. This CDR3 comprises 15 residues. CDR3 nucleotide sequence: TGTGCCAGCAGTGACTCCGCGGGGGGGCCCAATGAGCAGTTCTTC. Its translation: CASSDSAGGPNEQFF.

The genes are TRBV5-1 and TRBJ1-3; no firm D call. Trimming took off 0 bases at V and 4 bases at J, with 11 bases between the two ends. CDR1 is SGHRS, CDR2 YFSETQ, per germline. This CDR3 is built from 15 residues. This CDR3 is CASSLVVGGGNTIYF. The CDR3 DNA reads TGCGCCAGCAGCTTGGTCGTCGGCGGAGGAAACACCATATATTTT. Looking up the rest from reference TRBV5-1 and TRBJ1-3 gives the full variable domain: KAGVTQTPRYLIKTRGQQVTLSCSPISGHRSVSWYQQTPGQGLQFLFEYFSETQRNKGNFPGRFSGRQFSNSRSEMNVSTLELGDSALYLCASSLVVGGGNTIYFGEGSWLTVV.

The chain carries TRBV28 and TRBJ2-5; the D gene is possibly TRBD1 (6 bases). Trimming stripped 1 base from V and 1 base from J, with 10 bases between. CDR3 size: 15 residues. Germline lookup yields CDR1 MDHEN and CDR2 SYDVKM. DNA of the CDR3: TGTGCCAGCAGTTTATTACAGGGCGCCCAAGAGACCCAGTACTTC. Amino acid sequence: CASSLLQGAQETQYF.

This chain connects TRBV5-1 to TRBJ1-4; no clear D. The CDR3 covers 16 residues. V was shortened by 4 bases and J by 2 bases, with 15 bases between the two germline ends. Germline V gene lookup returns CDR1 SGHRS and CDR2 YFSETQ. The CDR3 reads CASSPGPRGTNEKLFF. CDR3 nucleotides: TGCGCCAGCAGCCCCGGGCCCCGAGGGACTAATGAAAAACTGTTTTTT.

This clone was picked up a small number of times. Germline and junction disagree at one end, which may indicate a read error. The chain recombines TRBV5-1 with TRBJ2-5; the D gene is possibly TRBD1 (6 bases). Germline assignment: CDR1 SGHRS and CDR2 YFSETQ. The CDR3 has 15 residues. CDR3 loop: CASSSATGTGETQYF. Here the CDR3 DNA reads TGCGCCAGTAGCTCGGCGACAGGCACCGGGGAGACCCAGTACTTC.

V is TRBV13 and J is TRBJ2-1, with TRBD2 identical over 9 bases. V dropped 7 bases and J dropped 3; count of bases not matched to a gene: 10. This CDR3 has 16 residues. CDR1 is PRHDT and CDR2 is FYEKMQ in the germline V gene (reference sequence). For the CDR3, the DNA is TGTGCCAGCATCCGACAAGGACTAGCGAGCTACAATGAGCAGTTCTTC. Protein product: CASIRQGLASYNEQFF.

The chain couples TRBV23-1 to TRBJ2-5, with D hard to call. TRBV23-1 is identified as an open reading frame with a role that is uncertain. This CDR3 contains 15 residues. Trimming removed 10 bases at V and 3 bases at J, with 21 bases between. CDR3 residues: CATLPLKPSEETQYF. CDR3 bases: TGCGCCACCCTCCCCCTCAAACCATCGGAAGAGACCCAGTACTTC.

This chain uses TRBV11-2 with TRBJ2-1, with TRBD2 matching 10 bases. The CDR3 is 13 residues long. CDR1 and CDR2 from the germline V gene are SGHAT and FQNNGV. CDR3 in amino acids: CASHQQRGGEQFF. CDR3 coding DNA: TGTGCGTCCCATCAGCAGCGGGGGGGGGAGCAGTTCTTC.

The count of this clone is one. This sequence joins TRBV29-1 and TRBJ1-2; 10 bases are shared with TRBD1. The CDR3 runs 16 residues. CDR1 is SQVTM, CDR2 ANQGSEA, per germline. Unmatched junction bases numbered 9, after V lost 4 bases and J lost 1 base. CDR3 residues: CSVAGQGLTINYGYTF. In nucleotides, the CDR3 is TGCAGCGTTGCGGGACAGGGGTTAACCATTAACTATGGCTACACCTTC.

The chain joins TRBV7-2 to TRBJ1-2; no reliable D call. This CDR3 has 13 residues. Germline CDR1 and CDR2: SGHTA and FQGNSA. The ends were cut back, 2 bases at V and 5 bases at J, with 9 bases in the middle. In DNA, the CDR3 is TGTGCCAGCAGCTTAAGGACTGCGTATGGCTACACCTTC. Translating gives CASSLRTAYGYTF.

Worth noting for this clone: A junction boundary mismatches the germline segment, possibly from a read error. The rearrangement joins TRBV6-6 to TRBJ1-5; 8 bases are shared with TRBD1. CDR1 and CDR2 (germline): MNHNY, SVGAGI (reference sequence). The CDR3 contains 14 residues. The CDR3 DNA sequence: TGTGCCAGCAGTTCCGGACAGGGCAAACAGCCCCAGCATTTT. Its translation: CASSSGQGKQPQHF.

The chain uses TRBV6-1 and TRBJ2-6, with no clear D. Germline V CDR1 and CDR2: MNHNS, SASEGT. The CDR3 is 17 residues long. V lost 3 bases and J lost 0, with 12 bases in between. The CDR3 region is CASSEDFGASGANVLTF. The CDR3 nucleotides are TGTGCCAGCAGTGAGGATTTTGGAGCCTCTGGGGCCAACGTCCTGACTTTC.